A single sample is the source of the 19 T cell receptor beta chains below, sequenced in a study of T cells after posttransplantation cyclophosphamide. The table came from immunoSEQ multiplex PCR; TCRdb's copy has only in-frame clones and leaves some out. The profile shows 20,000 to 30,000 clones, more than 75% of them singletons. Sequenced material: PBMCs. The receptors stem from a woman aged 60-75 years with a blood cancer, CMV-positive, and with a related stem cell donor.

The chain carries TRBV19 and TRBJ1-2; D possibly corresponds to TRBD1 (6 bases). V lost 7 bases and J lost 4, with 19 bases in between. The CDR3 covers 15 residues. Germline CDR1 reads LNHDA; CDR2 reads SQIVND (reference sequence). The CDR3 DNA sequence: TGTGCCAGTACCCCGGTGGGGGGGGCCGGCTATGGCTACACCTTC. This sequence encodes CASTPVGGAGYGYTF.

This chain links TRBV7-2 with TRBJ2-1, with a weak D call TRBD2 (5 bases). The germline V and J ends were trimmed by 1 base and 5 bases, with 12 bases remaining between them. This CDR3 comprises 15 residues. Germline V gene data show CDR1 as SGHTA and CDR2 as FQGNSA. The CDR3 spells CASSLDRGIHNEQFF. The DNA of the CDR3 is TGTGCCAGCAGCTTAGATCGGGGAATACACAATGAGCAGTTCTTC.

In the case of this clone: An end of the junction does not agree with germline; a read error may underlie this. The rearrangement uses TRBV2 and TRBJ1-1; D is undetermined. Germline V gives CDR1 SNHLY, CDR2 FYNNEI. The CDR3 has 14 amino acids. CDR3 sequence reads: CASREAYAETEAFF. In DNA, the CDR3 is TGTGCCAGCAGAGAAGCTTATGCGGAAACTGAAGCTTTCTTT.

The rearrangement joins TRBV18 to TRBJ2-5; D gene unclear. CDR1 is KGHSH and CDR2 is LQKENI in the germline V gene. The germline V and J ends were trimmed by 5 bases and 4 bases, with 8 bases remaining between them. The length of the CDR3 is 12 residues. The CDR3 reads CASSSGLETQYF. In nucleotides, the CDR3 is TGTGCCAGCTCATCAGGCCTAGAGACCCAGTACTTC.

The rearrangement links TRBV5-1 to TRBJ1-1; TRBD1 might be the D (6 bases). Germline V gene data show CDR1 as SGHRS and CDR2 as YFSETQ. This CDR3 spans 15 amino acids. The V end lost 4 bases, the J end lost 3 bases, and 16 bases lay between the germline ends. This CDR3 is CASSLETGTDTEAFF. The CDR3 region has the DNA TGCGCCAGCAGCCTAGAAACAGGGACCGACACTGAAGCTTTCTTT. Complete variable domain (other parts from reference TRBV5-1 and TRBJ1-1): KAGVTQTPRYLIKTRGQQVTLSCSPISGHRSVSWYQQTPGQGLQFLFEYFSETQRNKGNFPGRFSGRQFSNSRSEMNVSTLELGDSALYLCASSLETGTDTEAFFGQGTRLTVV.

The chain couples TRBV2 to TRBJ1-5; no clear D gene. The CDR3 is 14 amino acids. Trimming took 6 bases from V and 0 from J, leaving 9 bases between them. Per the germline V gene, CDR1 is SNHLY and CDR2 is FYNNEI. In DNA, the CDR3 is TGTGCCAGCAGCCGCGTTGTTAGCAATCAGCCCCAGCATTTT. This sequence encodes CASSRVVSNQPQHF.

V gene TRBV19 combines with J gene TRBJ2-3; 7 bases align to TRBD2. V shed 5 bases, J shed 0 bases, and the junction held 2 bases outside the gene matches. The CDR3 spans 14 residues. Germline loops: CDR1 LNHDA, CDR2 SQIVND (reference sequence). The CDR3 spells CASSGTISTDTQYF. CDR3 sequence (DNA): TGTGCCAGTAGTGGGACTATAAGCACAGATACGCAGTATTTT.

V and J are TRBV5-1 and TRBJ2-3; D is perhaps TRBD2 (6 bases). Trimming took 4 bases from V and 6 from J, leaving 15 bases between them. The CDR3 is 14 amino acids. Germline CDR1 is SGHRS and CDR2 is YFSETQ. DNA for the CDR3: TGCGCCAGCAGCGCCGTTAGCGGTGAGGATACGCAGTATTTT. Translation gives CASSAVSGEDTQYF.

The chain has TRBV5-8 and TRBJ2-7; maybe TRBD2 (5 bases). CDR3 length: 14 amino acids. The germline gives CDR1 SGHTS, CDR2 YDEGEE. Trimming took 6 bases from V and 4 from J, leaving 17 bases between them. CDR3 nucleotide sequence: TGTGCCAGCATCAAAAGGGAGAGTCGATACGAGCAGTACTTC. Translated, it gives CASIKRESRYEQYF.

The chain's CDR3 is CASSMPGDSNTEAFF. The CDR3 DNA is TGTGCCAGTAGTATGCCAGGGGATTCGAACACTGAAGCTTTCTTT. This chain joins TRBV19 and TRBJ1-1; a weak D match, TRBD1 (6 bases). Trimming removed 3 bases from V and 1 base from J, with 12 bases in between. CDR1 LNHDA and CDR2 SQIVND come from the germline V gene (reference sequence). CDR3 length: 15 amino acids.

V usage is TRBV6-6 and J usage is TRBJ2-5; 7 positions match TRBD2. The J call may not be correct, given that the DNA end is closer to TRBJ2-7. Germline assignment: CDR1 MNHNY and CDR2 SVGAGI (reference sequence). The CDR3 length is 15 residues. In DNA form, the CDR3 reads TGTGCCAGCAGTTATAGGAAGGCTAGCGGCTACGAGCAGTACTTC. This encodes CASSYRKASGYEQYF.

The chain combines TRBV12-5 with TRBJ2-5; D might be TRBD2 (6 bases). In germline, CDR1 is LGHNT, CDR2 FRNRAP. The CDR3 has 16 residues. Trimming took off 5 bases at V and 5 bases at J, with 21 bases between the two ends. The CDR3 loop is CASGRTQPGVRETQYF. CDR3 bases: TGTGCTAGTGGTCGCACCCAGCCGGGAGTCCGGGAGACCCAGTACTTC.

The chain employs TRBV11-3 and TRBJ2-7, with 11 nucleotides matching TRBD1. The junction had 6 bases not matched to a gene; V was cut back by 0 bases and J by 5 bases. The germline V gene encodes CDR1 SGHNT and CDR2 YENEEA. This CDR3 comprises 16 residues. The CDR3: CASSLDGQGALNEQYF. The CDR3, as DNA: TGTGCCAGCAGCTTAGACGGACAGGGGGCGCTTAACGAGCAGTACTTC.

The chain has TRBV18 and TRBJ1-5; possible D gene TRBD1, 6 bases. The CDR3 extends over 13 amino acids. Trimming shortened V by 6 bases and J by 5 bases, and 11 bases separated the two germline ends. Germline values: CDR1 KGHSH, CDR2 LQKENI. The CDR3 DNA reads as TGTGCCAGCTCGGAACAGGGTGATCAGCCCCAGCATTTT. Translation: CASSEQGDQPQHF.

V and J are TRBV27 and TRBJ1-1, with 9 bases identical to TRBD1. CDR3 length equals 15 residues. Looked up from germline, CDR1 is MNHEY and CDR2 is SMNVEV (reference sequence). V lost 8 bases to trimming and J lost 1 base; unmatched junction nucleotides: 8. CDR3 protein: CASLTGGAWNTEAFF. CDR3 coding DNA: TGTGCCAGCCTCACAGGGGGCGCATGGAACACTGAAGCTTTCTTT.

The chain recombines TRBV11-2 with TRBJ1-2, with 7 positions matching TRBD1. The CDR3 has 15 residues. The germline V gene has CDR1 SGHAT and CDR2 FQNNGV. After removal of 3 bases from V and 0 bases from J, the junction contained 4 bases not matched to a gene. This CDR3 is CASSLGQLANYGYTF. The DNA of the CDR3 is TGTGCCAGCAGCTTGGGACAGTTAGCTAACTATGGCTACACCTTC.

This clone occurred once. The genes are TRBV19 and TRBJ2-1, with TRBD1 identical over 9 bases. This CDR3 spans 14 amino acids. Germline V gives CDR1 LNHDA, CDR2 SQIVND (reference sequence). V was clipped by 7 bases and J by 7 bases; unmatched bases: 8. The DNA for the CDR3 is TGTGCCAGTACCAGACAGGGGGTTTTGAATGAGCAGTTCTTC. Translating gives CASTRQGVLNEQFF.

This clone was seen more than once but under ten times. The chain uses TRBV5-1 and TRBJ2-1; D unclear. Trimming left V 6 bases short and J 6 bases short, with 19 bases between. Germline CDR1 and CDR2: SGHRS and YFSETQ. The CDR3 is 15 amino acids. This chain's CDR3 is CASTPPADFPNEQFF. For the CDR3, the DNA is TGCGCCAGCACCCCCCCGGCGGATTTCCCCAATGAGCAGTTCTTC.

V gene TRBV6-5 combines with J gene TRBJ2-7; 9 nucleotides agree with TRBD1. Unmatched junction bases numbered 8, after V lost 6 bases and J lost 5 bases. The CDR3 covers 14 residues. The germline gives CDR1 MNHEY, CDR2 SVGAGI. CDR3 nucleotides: TGTGCCAGCAGCCGGGACAGGGTGAGCCACGAGCAGTACTTC. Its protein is CASSRDRVSHEQYF.